Sequencing of this T cell receptor (beta chain) was carried out in a study of shared clonotypes between healthy human individuals. Study-wide context: The composition of the donors was two women and a few men aged 18 to 49. Study-level points and caveats: Sharing across four donors was highest in naive CD4 (around 5%) and lowest in memory CD8 (approximately 0.4%). Generation probabilities of non-shared clonotypes were lower (relative to those shared by all four donors).

V gave up 0 bases and J gave up 5 bases, with 16 bases separating them. Germline V gives CDR1 LGHNA, CDR2 YSLEER. This CDR3 is 16 amino acids long. The donor cohort consisted entirely of Caucasian adults residing in Nashville, Tennessee. A few counts support this clone. Antigen specificity is unknown. Generated by immunoSEQ multiplex PCR, the TCRdb table keeps only in-frame clones and is missing some. The sample yields around 990,000 clones, approximately 80% seen once. This receptor was obtained from a man between 18 and 35 years old in good health. Some clones in this sample may be carry-over from other donors' samples. The J gene is TRBJ2-5, the V gene TRBV4-3; D call uncertain. The material sequenced was memory CD4+ T cells from PBMCs. Specified subset: CD45RA-negative fraction. The CDR3 here is CASSQDYRSAGETQYF. CDR3 nucleotides: TGCGCCAGCAGCCAAGATTACCGGTCCGCCGGGGAGACCCAGTACTTC.